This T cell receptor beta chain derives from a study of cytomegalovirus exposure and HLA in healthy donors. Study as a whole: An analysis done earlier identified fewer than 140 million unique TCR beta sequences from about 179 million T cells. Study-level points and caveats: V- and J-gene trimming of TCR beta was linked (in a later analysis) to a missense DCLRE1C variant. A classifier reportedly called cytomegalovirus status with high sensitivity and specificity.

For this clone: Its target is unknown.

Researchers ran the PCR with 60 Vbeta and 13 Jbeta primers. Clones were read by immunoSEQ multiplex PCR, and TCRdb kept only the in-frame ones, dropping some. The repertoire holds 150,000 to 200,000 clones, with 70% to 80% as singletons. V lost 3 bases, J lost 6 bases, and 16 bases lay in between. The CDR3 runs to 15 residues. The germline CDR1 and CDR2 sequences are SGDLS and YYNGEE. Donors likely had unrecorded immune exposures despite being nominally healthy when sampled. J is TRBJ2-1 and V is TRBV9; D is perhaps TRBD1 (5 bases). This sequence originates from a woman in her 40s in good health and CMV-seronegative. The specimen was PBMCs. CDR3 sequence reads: CASSAQGYTRNEQFF. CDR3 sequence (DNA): TGTGCCAGCAGCGCGCAGGGATACACGCGCAATGAGCAGTTCTTC.